This T cell receptor (beta chain) comes out of a study of T cell responses to AZD1222 COVID-19 vaccine (TCRdb year 2021). In the study overall: TCR sequencing was performed for 230 to 250 trial participants, of whom about 200 were given two doses of AZD1222 and some 25 were given two doses of MenACWY control vaccine. Trial participants were enrolled by age into 18-55, 56-69 and 70-plus year subgroups, with about 150, 27 and 61 TCR-sequenced participants respectively. Study-level results and caveats: Conclusions about previously exposed vaccinees were limited because only six or seven AZD1222 recipients were SARS-CoV-2 seropositive at baseline. Spike-specific TCR breadth and depth rose significantly after two AZD1222 doses compared with day 0 and with MenACWY recipients. The 56-69-year group was small, and its depth increase did not reach significance, likely because of low power. CD4 TCRs associated with the vaccine covered the entire spike protein, and the dominant responses were in regions 160-218 and 743-854. Reportedly, almost half of the unique spike-specific TCRs recognized epitopes lying outside the regions that are mutated in the B.1.351 and B.1.1.7 variants. No day 14 peak-response samples were available, so repertoires were characterized only after the peak T cell response. Most participants were white British and females outnumbered males, and the authors suggested that clonal diversity may have been underestimated.

Interpreted using the paper, the time point label stands for: about 28 days (+/-7) after the second vaccine dose. AZD1222 recipients given second doses at about 4 weeks or at about 12 weeks were pooled, since spike-specific TCR depth and breadth were not found to differ between the two schedules. Vaccinee samples were obtained from the UK trials COV001 and COV002, which included a single-blind randomized controlled phase 2/3 trial of AZD1222 (ChAdOx1 nCoV-19) in healthy adults. For TCRbeta chain sequencing, PBMC samples were collected from trial participants at day 0 and at day 28 after the second dose. The CDR3 regions of human TCRbeta chains were analyzed by immunosequencing. Under the source paper's analysis protocol: Repertoire TCRs were checked for matches against a reference library of SARS-CoV-2-specific TCRs that had been generated using the MIRA antigen-specificity platform. Breadth meant the fraction of unique TCRs that were SARS-CoV-2-associated, whereas depth meant the fraction of total T cells that were SARS-CoV-2-associated. Using the MIRA data, each spike-specific TCR was mapped to the spike region that the TCR reacts to and placed in a CD4 or CD8 class. Log10-transformed breadth and depth values were compared by one-way ANOVA with Sidak's multiple comparisons tests. TCRdb retrieved this table from immuneACCESS and kept in-frame rearrangements only. Not all clones are present; in checked studies, unresolved V genes account for under half, and no reason is known for the remainder. V and J calls and clone size are as listed in that table; D and trimming were resolved from the DNA. This sample has about 160,000 clones in its table, and about 93% of those were observed once. The ten largest clones represent about 3.3% of the sample.

As encoded in the germline V gene (reference sequence), CDR1 is LGHDT while CDR2 is YNNKEL. V ends up 6 bases short and J 4 bases short, with an unmatched junction base count of 9. The cysteine opens and the phenylalanine closes a CDR3 of 15 amino acids. CDR3 DNA only is kept here, 45 bases in frame from base 1. Turning to this clone: Its antigen has not been determined. Per-base qualities were not stored, and no clone one base away is much larger.

The chain uses TRBV3-1 (or the pseudogene TRBV3-2) and TRBJ2-7; 10 junctional bases match TRBD2. This receptor was identified in an adult who received the AZD1222 COVID-19 vaccine. Specimen: peripheral blood, collected 28 days after the second AZD1222 dose. The bases read TGTGCCAGCAGTCAGGCGACTAGCGGGCTGTACGAGCAGTACTTC. This codes for CASSQATSGLYEQYF.